These 3 T cell receptor beta chains originate from one sample sequenced in a study of cytomegalovirus exposure and HLA in healthy donors. Researchers ran the PCR with 60 Vbeta and 13 Jbeta primers. Sequencing was performed with immunoSEQ multiplex PCR; in TCRdb, only in-frame clones are kept and a portion is missing. The data hold 150,000 or so clones, with about two thirds observed a single time. The sequenced sample was PBMCs. Receptors were obtained from a woman between 18 and 29 years old in good health and CMV-seronegative.

This chain connects TRBV11-1 to TRBJ2-3; 7 bases line up with TRBD1. CDR3 length: 14 amino acids. Trimming removed 5 bases from V and 0 bases from J; junction bases left unmatched: 2. Germline V lookup: CDR1 SGHAT, CDR2 FQDESV (reference sequence). CDR3 nucleotides: TGTGCCAGCAGCGACAGGGAGAGCACAGATACGCAGTATTTT. Translation: CASSDRESTDTQYF.

The J gene is TRBJ2-3, the V gene TRBV4-1, with 13 bases that match TRBD2. This CDR3 spans 18 amino acids. V lost 2 bases, J lost 6 bases, and 11 bases stayed unmatched. Germline CDR1 and CDR2: MGHRA and YSYEKL. The CDR3, as DNA: TGCGCCAGCAGCCAACGGACTAGCGGGAGTTCGCTCAAGGATACGCAGTATTTT. Its protein is CASSQRTSGSSLKDTQYF.

For this clone: Sequence at one end of the junction differs from germline and may be a read error. In DNA, the CDR3 is TGTGCCAGCAGCATAGGGACAGATCCTGGAAACATCATATATTTT. It specifies CASSIGTDPGNIIYF. The chain links TRBV9 to TRBJ1-3, with 7 bases identical to TRBD1. Germline loops: CDR1 SGDLS, CDR2 YYNGEE. CDR3 size: 15 residues.